Listed here is a single TCR beta chain. What this receptor recognizes is not known. Qualities for individual bases were not recorded, and no much larger clone is one base off. To demonstrate the VDJtools post-analysis software, TCR beta repertoires were profiled from the peripheral blood of about 14 young patients with multiple sclerosis. The patients with multiple sclerosis were children and adolescents between about 6 and 16 years of age. According to the germline V gene, CDR1 reads SGHAT and CDR2 reads FQNNGV. The germline V and J ends show losses of 5 bases and 5 bases respectively, and no gene match explains 4 bases of the junction. From the cysteine up to the phenylalanine, the CDR3 has a length of 15 residues. The only DNA kept is the CDR3, 45 bases in frame from the first base. This sample was included in a study of post-analysis software for immune sequencing data (dated by TCRdb to about 2015). Broadly, across the study: Recorded disease courses included relapsing-remitting, secondary progressive and progressive-relapsing multiple sclerosis, with some patients lacking subtype annotation. The multiple sclerosis patient repertoires were compared with ten to eleven previously published healthy control repertoires from donors aged roughly 6 to 25 years. A subset of samples was prepared in parallel using single-end sample barcoding, then pooled and co-amplified after Illumina adapter ligation. What the authors observed across the whole study: Normalized Chao1 diversity was significantly lower in multiple sclerosis patients than controls, suggesting substantial peripheral T-cell clonal expansion. The control group was slightly older than the multiple sclerosis patient group. When samples were clustered directly using the F measure, samples prepared in the same batch co-clustered strongly, which prompted a batch-effect correction. Four or five TRBV segments, including TRBV5-6, TRBV5-1 and TRBV20-1, were significantly more frequent in patients than controls.

The protocol used for the library was PCR. For sequencing, an Illumina HiSeq 2500 was employed. To reduce PCR and sequencing biases, unique molecular identifiers were incorporated into the TCR beta cDNA libraries. About 0.5 million cDNA molecules were obtained for every 1 to 10 million input T cells, so each molecule roughly corresponded to one T cell. Patient libraries were prepared and sequenced with the same protocol used for the earlier healthy control dataset. Within a given batch, samples were prepared together, multiplexed and sequenced on the same HiSeq lane. In the original analysis: Raw barcoded reads were processed with MIGEC, discarding single-read molecular identifier groups before consensus assembly and CDR3 extraction. VDJtools was used for post-analysis of the clonotype tables, with diversity normalized by down-sampling every dataset to the smallest sample size. Repertoire overlap clustering matched CDR3 amino acid but not nucleotide sequences to correct batch-related cross-sample contamination. The raw public reads went through TCRdb reprocessing: fastp at Q25, MiXCR clone calling, in-frame beta chains kept. Under each unique CDR3 protein, matching rows form one entry showing the most common genes and DNA. Clone size and V and J calls follow TCRdb, not the original study. For this sample there are around 400,000 distinct CDR3 sequences; about 39% appear just once. 6% to 9% of the sample is in the top ten clones.

The clonotype was recovered from a girl aged 2-10 years with multiple sclerosis. Material for sequencing was blood. The sequence joins TRBV11-2 to TRBJ1-6, and 9 junction bases match TRBD1. The CDR3 sequence is CASSPGTGNNSPLHF. In nucleotide form, the sequence is TGTGCCAGCAGCCCAGGGACAGGGAATAATTCACCCCTCCACTTT. Supplemented by the reference TRBV11-2 and TRBJ1-6 proteins around the CDR3, the complete variable domain is EAGVAQSPRYKIIEKRQSVAFWCNPISGHATLYWYQQILGQGPKLLIQFQNNGVVDDSQLPKDRFSAERLKGVDSTLKIQPAKLEDSAVYLCASSPGTGNNSPLHFGNGTRLTVT.